Below, 9 T cell receptor beta chains from the same sample are listed, as sequenced in a study of identifying expanded T cells in peripheral blood. Measured with immunoSEQ multiplex PCR; TCRdb has only the in-frame clones, and not every one. The sample has about 90,000 clones, around 90% seen once. The sequenced sample was blood. All receptors come from a person between 18 and 70 years old in good health.

The chain joins TRBV14 to TRBJ2-5, with TRBD2 identical over 8 bases. The germline gives CDR1 SGHDN, CDR2 FVKESK. The CDR3 contains 16 residues. J lost 6 bases, V lost 1 base, and 10 bases had no gene match. For the CDR3, the DNA is TGTGCCAGCAGCCAAGGCGGGTCGGGGGGGGCCAAGACCCAGTACTTC. It codes for CASSQGGSGGAKTQYF.

V gene TRBV2 combines with J gene TRBJ1-5, with D perhaps TRBD1 (6 bases). Germline lookup yields CDR1 SNHLY and CDR2 FYNNEI. CDR3 length equals 15 residues. V gave up 4 bases and J gave up 0 bases, with 10 bases separating them. As DNA, the CDR3 is TGTGCCAGCAGTGCCACAGGGTTTAGCAATCAGCCCCAGCATTTT. It translates to CASSATGFSNQPQHF.

The chain carries TRBV7-3 and TRBJ2-3; no firm D call. The V gene's germline CDR1 is SGHTA and CDR2 FQGTGA. With 3 bases removed from V and 0 bases from J, the gap between germline ends came to 10 bases. This CDR3 contains 15 residues. The CDR3 bases are TGTGCCAGCAGCTTCATAACGTCTAGCACAGATACGCAGTATTTT. The encoded protein is CASSFITSSTDTQYF.

The chain combines TRBV5-1 with TRBJ2-1; D is perhaps TRBD1 or TRBD2 (5 bases each). Germline V lookup: CDR1 SGHRS, CDR2 YFSETQ. The CDR3 is made up of 16 amino acids. V dropped 2 bases and J dropped 0 bases, with 12 bases sitting between them. The CDR3 here is CASSFVAGSSYNEQFF. DNA for the CDR3: TGCGCCAGCAGCTTTGTAGCAGGGAGCTCCTACAATGAGCAGTTCTTC.

This clone was observed a single time. This chain joins TRBV19 and TRBJ1-2, with D possibly TRBD1 on 6 matching bases. The V end lost 5 bases, the J end lost 1 base, and 11 bases lay between the germline ends. This CDR3 spans 14 amino acids. CDR1 and CDR2 from the germline V gene are LNHDA and SQIVND (reference sequence). CDR3 sequence: CASSETGRNYGYTF. Written as DNA, the CDR3 is TGTGCCAGTAGTGAGACAGGCCGTAACTATGGCTACACCTTC.

This chain links TRBV14 with TRBJ2-1; D call uncertain. Germline CDR1 reads SGHDN; CDR2 reads FVKESK. The V end lost 4 bases, the J end lost 9 bases, and 13 bases lay between the germline ends. The CDR3 covers 13 residues. CDR3 bases: TGTGCCAGCAGCCCGCTTAGAATGGGTGAGCAGTTCTTC. This gives the protein CASSPLRMGEQFF.

The V and J genes are TRBV27 and TRBJ2-7; 7 bases fit TRBD1. Looked up from germline, CDR1 is MNHEY and CDR2 is SMNVEV (reference sequence). Unmatched junction bases numbered 8, after V lost 5 bases and J lost 1 base. CDR3 length equals 15 residues. The CDR3 here is CASSPVGGSSYEQYF. CDR3 nucleotide sequence: TGTGCCAGCAGTCCCGTAGGGGGCTCATCCTACGAGCAGTACTTC.

The V gene is TRBV5-1, the J gene TRBJ2-3; D unresolved. Trimming removed 4 bases from V and 6 bases from J, with 9 bases in between. Per the germline V gene, CDR1 is SGHRS and CDR2 is YFSETQ. The CDR3 spans 12 residues. This chain's CDR3 is CASSPLGDTQYF. The CDR3 bases are TGCGCCAGCAGCCCTCTAGGGGATACGCAGTATTTT. The full variable domain, in which reference TRBV5-1 and TRBJ2-3 provide the parts outside the CDR3, is KAGVTQTPRYLIKTRGQQVTLSCSPISGHRSVSWYQQTPGQGLQFLFEYFSETQRNKGNFPGRFSGRQFSNSRSEMNVSTLELGDSALYLCASSPLGDTQYFGPGTRLTVL.

The genes are TRBV19 and TRBJ2-3, with 7 bases aligning to TRBD2. This CDR3 spans 18 amino acids. V lost 4 bases and J lost 2; bases outside the gene matches: 15. Germline V gives CDR1 LNHDA, CDR2 SQIVND (reference sequence). The CDR3 reads CASSTRYPRLANTDTQYF. The CDR3 region has the DNA TGTGCCAGTAGTACGAGATACCCCCGACTAGCCAACACAGATACGCAGTATTTT.